This is a list of T cell receptor beta chains from one sample in a study of blood T cell repertoires in COVID-19. Generated by immunoSEQ multiplex PCR, the TCRdb table keeps only in-frame clones and is missing some. In the table there are about 210,000 clones, about 80% of which are singletons. The source material was peripheral blood. The receptor source for this set is a woman aged 40 to 49 with active or convalescent COVID-19. CDR3s include the opening cysteine and the closing phenylalanine or tryptophan. A D gene is named only where the DNA matches it firmly. Size is stated for part of the rows, as once, few or many counts, or as a class when the clone is expanded.

cdr3_length: 13
v_call: TRBV7-6
clone_size: NA
j_call: TRBJ1-5
d_call: TRBD1
cdr3_aa: CASSPDRAQPQHF
cdr3_nt: TGTGCCAGCAGCCCCGACAGGGCTCAGCCCCAGCATTTT

cdr3_length: 15
v_call: TRBV4-2
clone_size: NA
j_call: TRBJ2-3
d_call: TRBD2
cdr3_aa: CASSQGLAGDDTQYF
cdr3_nt: TGTGCCAGCAGCCAAGGACTAGCGGGGGACGATACGCAGTATTTT

cdr3_length: 14
v_call: TRBV7-9
clone_size: NA
j_call: TRBJ1-4
d_call: NA
cdr3_aa: CASSQQASNEKLFF
cdr3_nt: TGTGCCAGCAGCCAACAGGCGTCGAATGAAAAACTGTTTTTT

cdr3_length: 15
v_call: TRBV7-2
clone_size: NA
j_call: TRBJ1-4
d_call: NA
cdr3_aa: CASSTTAGTNEKLFF
cdr3_nt: TGTGCCAGCAGCACCACAGCCGGAACTAATGAAAAACTGTTTTTT

cdr3_length: 14
v_call: TRBV9
clone_size: NA
j_call: TRBJ2-5
d_call: NA
cdr3_aa: CASSAQGSPETQYF
cdr3_nt: TGTGCCAGCAGCGCCCAGGGTAGCCCTGAGACCCAGTACTTC

cdr3_length: 15
v_call: TRBV24-1
clone_size: NA
j_call: TRBJ1-1
d_call: NA
cdr3_aa: CATSDPQQGNTEAFF
cdr3_nt: TGTGCCACCAGTGATCCTCAACAGGGAAACACTGAAGCTTTCTTT

cdr3_length: 11
v_call: TRBV7-3
clone_size: once
j_call: TRBJ2-1
d_call: NA
cdr3_aa: CASRELDEQFF
cdr3_nt: TGTGCCAGCAGAGAGCTTGATGAGCAGTTCTTC

cdr3_length: 16
v_call: TRBV19
clone_size: few
j_call: TRBJ2-6
d_call: TRBD1
cdr3_aa: CASSSKTGAGANVLTF
cdr3_nt: TGTGCCAGTAGTTCGAAGACAGGGGCAGGGGCCAACGTCCTGACTTTC

cdr3_length: 14
v_call: TRBV27
clone_size: NA
j_call: TRBJ1-5
d_call: NA
cdr3_aa: CASTSTTGSQPQHF
cdr3_nt: TGTGCCAGCACCTCGACTACAGGGAGTCAGCCCCAGCATTTT

cdr3_length: 15
v_call: TRBV5-4
clone_size: NA
j_call: TRBJ2-1
d_call: TRBD2
cdr3_aa: CASSWGLAESSEQFF
cdr3_nt: TGTGCCAGCAGCTGGGGACTAGCCGAGTCGAGTGAGCAGTTCTTC

cdr3_length: 14
v_call: TRBV27
clone_size: NA
j_call: TRBJ2-7
d_call: TRBD1
cdr3_aa: CASSRARTGGEQYF
cdr3_nt: TGTGCCAGCAGCAGAGCCCGGACAGGGGGCGAGCAGTACTTC

cdr3_length: 16
v_call: TRBV9
clone_size: NA
j_call: TRBJ2-1
d_call: TRBD2
cdr3_aa: CASSVGSSGRNNEQFF
cdr3_nt: TGTGCCAGCAGCGTAGGGTCTAGCGGGAGGAACAATGAGCAGTTCTTC

cdr3_length: 14
v_call: TRBV6-2/TRBV6-3
clone_size: NA
j_call: TRBJ1-4
d_call: NA
cdr3_aa: CASSQPGRYEKLFF
cdr3_nt: TGTGCCAGCAGCCAACCGGGTCGGTACGAAAAACTGTTTTTT

cdr3_length: 15
v_call: TRBV5-5
clone_size: few
j_call: TRBJ2-2
d_call: NA
cdr3_aa: CASSPGDPNTGELFF
cdr3_nt: TGTGCCAGCAGCCCAGGGGACCCGAACACCGGGGAGCTGTTTTTT

cdr3_length: 15
v_call: TRBV2
clone_size: NA
j_call: TRBJ2-2
d_call: NA
cdr3_aa: CASSEMVGGTGELFF
cdr3_nt: TGTGCCAGCAGTGAAATGGTCGGGGGTACCGGGGAGCTGTTTTTT

cdr3_length: 16
v_call: TRBV24-1
clone_size: NA
j_call: TRBJ2-7
d_call: TRBD2
cdr3_aa: CATSDSVTGGVYEQYF
cdr3_nt: TGTGCCACCAGTGATTCCGTCACGGGGGGAGTCTACGAGCAGTACTTC

cdr3_length: 16
v_call: TRBV2
clone_size: NA
j_call: TRBJ2-1
d_call: TRBD2
cdr3_aa: CASSEEAGGLGNEQFF
cdr3_nt: TGTGCCAGCAGTGAAGAGGCGGGAGGGTTAGGCAATGAGCAGTTCTTC

cdr3_length: 16
v_call: TRBV4-3
clone_size: once
j_call: TRBJ2-7
d_call: TRBD1
cdr3_aa: CASSQADRGSGYEQYF
cdr3_nt: TGCGCCAGCAGCCAAGCAGACAGGGGGTCGGGCTACGAGCAGTACTTC

cdr3_length: 13
v_call: TRBV6-5
clone_size: NA
j_call: TRBJ1-2
d_call: NA
cdr3_aa: CASSYMADYGYTF
cdr3_nt: TGTGCCAGCAGTTACATGGCGGACTATGGCTACACCTTC

cdr3_length: 14
v_call: TRBV7-2
clone_size: NA
j_call: TRBJ2-5
d_call: NA
cdr3_aa: CASSSGTFQETQYF
cdr3_nt: TGTGCCAGCAGCTCCGGGACTTTTCAAGAGACCCAGTACTTC

cdr3_length: 15
v_call: TRBV10-1
clone_size: NA
j_call: TRBJ2-2
d_call: NA
cdr3_aa: CASSESSRGTGELFF
cdr3_nt: TGCGCCAGCAGTGAATCCTCAAGGGGAACCGGGGAGCTGTTTTTT

cdr3_length: 13
v_call: TRBV20-1
clone_size: NA
j_call: TRBJ1-5
d_call: TRBD1
cdr3_aa: CSASGQGGQPQHF
cdr3_nt: TGCAGTGCAAGTGGACAGGGCGGTCAGCCCCAGCATTTT

cdr3_length: 16
v_call: TRBV11-3
clone_size: once
j_call: TRBJ2-7
d_call: TRBD2
cdr3_aa: CASSLRNLAGADEQYF
cdr3_nt: TGTGCCAGCAGCTTAAGGAACCTAGCGGGAGCCGACGAGCAGTACTTC

cdr3_length: 15
v_call: TRBV7-9
clone_size: NA
j_call: TRBJ1-3
d_call: TRBD1
cdr3_aa: CASSPDRGLGNTIYF
cdr3_nt: TGTGCCAGCAGCCCGGACAGGGGGCTTGGAAACACCATATATTTT

cdr3_length: 11
v_call: TRBV6-5
clone_size: NA
j_call: TRBJ1-1
d_call: NA
cdr3_aa: CASSIRENAFF
cdr3_nt: TGTGCCAGCAGTATCCGGGAGAACGCTTTCTTT

cdr3_length: 16
v_call: TRBV11-3
clone_size: NA
j_call: TRBJ2-3
d_call: TRBD2
cdr3_aa: CASSTGLAQSTDTQYF
cdr3_nt: TGTGCCAGCAGCACCGGACTAGCGCAAAGCACAGATACGCAGTATTTT